Shown below are 2 T cell receptor beta chains from a single sample sequenced in a study of blood T cell repertoires in COVID-19. Clones were sequenced by immunoSEQ multiplex PCR, and TCRdb holds only the in-frame ones, with some missing. The top ten clones hold 1.5% to 2% of a sample with some 510,000 clones, roughly 90% of them seen once. Material: PBMCs or T cells enriched from blood (not recorded which). These receptors were collected from a middle-aged woman who had recovered from COVID-19.

This rearrangement joins TRBV28 to TRBJ1-2; 9 nucleotides agree with TRBD1. The CDR3 covers 15 residues. Per germline, CDR1 MDHEN and CDR2 SYDVKM. V was clipped by 4 bases and J by 6 bases; unmatched bases: 9. The CDR3 here is CASSSPGQGSNGYTF. Written as DNA, the CDR3 is TGTGCCAGCAGTTCTCCGGGACAGGGTTCTAATGGCTACACCTTC.

The CDR3, as DNA: TGTGCCAGCAGTGAGGGGGAGTACAATGAGCAGTTCTTC. Translating gives CASSEGEYNEQFF. V gene TRBV9 combines with J gene TRBJ2-1, with a weak D call TRBD1 (6 bases). V gave up 5 bases and J gave up 4 bases, with 10 bases separating them. Germline V lookup: CDR1 SGDLS, CDR2 YYNGEE. The CDR3 is made up of 13 amino acids.